These 5 T cell receptor beta chains share one sample of origin, sequenced in a study of regulatory T cells in long-lasting Graves disease. The TCR beta library used iRepertoire HTBI primers with Arm-PCR amplification of CDR3. TCRdb re-derived calls from the multiplex PCR reads in MiXCR, one entry per CDR3 protein. The table has over 200,000 distinct CDR3 sequences, 15% to 20% seen once. Specified time point: newly diagnosed GD, antithyroid drugs for less than 3 months. The authors made the TCR library using RNA they extracted from PBMCs. These same records also appear under a second study, on T cells in Graves' hyperthyroidism and ophthalmopathy.

The starting material was peripheral blood mononuclear cells (PBMCs), obtained at new diagnosis, from a patient treated with antithyroid drugs. The source of these receptors is a woman in her 30s with Graves disease.

In this sample, this clonotype turned up many times. V is TRBV7-2 and J is TRBJ2-5; no reliable D call. Germline lookup yields CDR1 SGHTA and CDR2 FQGNSA. This CDR3 contains 15 residues. V was trimmed by 2 bases and J by 1 base, leaving 11 bases between them. As DNA, the CDR3 is TGTGCCAGCAGCTTAACACAAGTCCCCCAAGAGACCCAGTACTTC. Protein product: CASSLTQVPQETQYF.

The sample holds many counts of this clonotype. The gene calls are TRBV10-3 and TRBJ2-3, with D perhaps given as TRBD1 or TRBD2 (6 bases each). This CDR3 is 19 amino acids long. Trimming cost V 3 bases and J 2 bases, with 24 bases left between them. Germline V gene data show CDR1 as ENHRY and CDR2 as SYGVKD. CDR3 DNA sequence: TGTGCCATCAGTGAATTTTGGCCTTCGGGGGCGGGGAACACAGATACGCAGTATTTT. Residues: CAISEFWPSGAGNTDTQYF.

This clonotype occurred many times. The rearrangement joins TRBV5-8 to TRBJ2-5, with unresolved D. Germline loops: CDR1 SGHTS, CDR2 YDEGEE. This CDR3 is built from 11 residues. Trimming removed 1 base from V and 5 bases from J, with 3 bases in between. DNA for the CDR3: TGTGCCAGCAGCTTGTACGAGACCCAGTACTTC. This sequence encodes CASSLYETQYF.

This clonotype was seen at least ten times. V and J are TRBV20-1 and TRBJ1-1; D gene ambiguous. The ends were cut back, 0 bases at V and 0 bases at J, with 8 bases in the middle. The germline V gene encodes CDR1 DFQATT and CDR2 SNEGSKA (reference sequence). There are 14 residues in the CDR3. DNA of the CDR3: TGCAGTGCTAGAGAGGGCCTCATGAACACTGAAGCTTTCTTT. It is translated as CSAREGLMNTEAFF.

As concerns this clonotype: This may be a read error, as it is one base from a much larger clone. The chain carries TRBV18 and TRBJ2-1, with 11 bases aligning to TRBD2. The J call may be faulty, since TRBJ2-3 better matches the DNA end. CDR3 length equals 15 residues. The germline gives CDR1 KGHSH, CDR2 LQKENI. The CDR3 bases are TGTGCCAGCTCCCCGACTAGCGGGGTCACAGATACGCAGTATTTT. Translating gives CASSPTSGVTDTQYF.